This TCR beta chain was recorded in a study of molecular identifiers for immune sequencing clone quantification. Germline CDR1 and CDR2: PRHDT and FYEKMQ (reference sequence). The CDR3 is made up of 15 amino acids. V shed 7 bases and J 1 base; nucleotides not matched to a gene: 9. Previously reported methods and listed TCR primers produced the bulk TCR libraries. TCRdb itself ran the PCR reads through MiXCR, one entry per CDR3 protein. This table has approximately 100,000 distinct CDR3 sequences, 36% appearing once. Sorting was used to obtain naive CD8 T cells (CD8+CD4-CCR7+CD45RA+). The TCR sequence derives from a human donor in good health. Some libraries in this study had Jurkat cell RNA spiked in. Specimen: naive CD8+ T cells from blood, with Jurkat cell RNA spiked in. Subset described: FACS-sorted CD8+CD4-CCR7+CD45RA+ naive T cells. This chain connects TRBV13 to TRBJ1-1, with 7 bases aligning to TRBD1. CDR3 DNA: TGTGCCAGCACCCCGTGGGGACAGCAGAACACTGAAGCTTTCTTT. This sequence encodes CASTPWGQQNTEAFF.